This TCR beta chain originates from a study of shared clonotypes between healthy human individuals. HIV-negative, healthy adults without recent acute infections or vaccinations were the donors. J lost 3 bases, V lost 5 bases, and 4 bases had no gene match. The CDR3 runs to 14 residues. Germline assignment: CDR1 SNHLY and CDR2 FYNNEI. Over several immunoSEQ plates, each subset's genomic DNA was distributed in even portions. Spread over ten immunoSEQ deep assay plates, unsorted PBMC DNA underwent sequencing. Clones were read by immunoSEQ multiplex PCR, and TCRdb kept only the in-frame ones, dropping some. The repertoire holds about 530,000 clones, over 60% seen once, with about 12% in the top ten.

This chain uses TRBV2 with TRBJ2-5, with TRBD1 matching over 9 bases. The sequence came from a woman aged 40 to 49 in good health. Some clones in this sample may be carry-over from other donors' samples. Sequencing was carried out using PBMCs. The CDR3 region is CASSTDRGEETQYF. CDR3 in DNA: TGTGCCAGCAGTACCGACAGGGGGGAAGAGACCCAGTACTTC. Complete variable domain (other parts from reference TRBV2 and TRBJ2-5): EPEVTQTPSHQVTQMGQEVILRCVPISNHLYFYWYRQILGQKVEFLVSFYNNEISEKSEIFDDQFSVERPDGSNFTLKIRSTKLEDSAMYFCASSTDRGEETQYFGPGTRLLVL.